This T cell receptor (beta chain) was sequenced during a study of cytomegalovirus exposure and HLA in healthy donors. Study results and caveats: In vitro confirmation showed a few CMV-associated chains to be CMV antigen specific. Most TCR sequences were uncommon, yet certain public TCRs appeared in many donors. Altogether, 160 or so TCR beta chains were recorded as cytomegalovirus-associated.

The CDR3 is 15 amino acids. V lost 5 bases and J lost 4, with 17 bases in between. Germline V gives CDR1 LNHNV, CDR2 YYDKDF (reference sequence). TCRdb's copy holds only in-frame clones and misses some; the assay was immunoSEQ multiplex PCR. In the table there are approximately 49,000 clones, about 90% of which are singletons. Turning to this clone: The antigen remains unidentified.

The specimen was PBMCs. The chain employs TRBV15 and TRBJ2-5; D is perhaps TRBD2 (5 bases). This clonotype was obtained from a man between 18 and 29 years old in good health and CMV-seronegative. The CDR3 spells CATSPSPEAGETQYF. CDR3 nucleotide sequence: TGTGCCACCAGCCCGAGTCCGGAGGCTGGAGAGACCCAGTACTTC. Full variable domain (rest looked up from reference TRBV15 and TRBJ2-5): DAMVIQNPRYQVTQFGKPVTLSCSQTLNHNVMYWYQQKSSQAPKLLFHYYDKDFNNEADTPDNFQSRRPNTSFCFLDIRSPGLGDTAMYLCATSPSPEAGETQYFGPGTRLLVL.